This T cell receptor (beta chain) is from a study of blood T cell repertoires in COVID-19 (dated by TCRdb to the early 2020s). Some background on the complete study: Samples from collaborators originated in the United States, Italy and Spain and spanned both the acute and convalescent phases of COVID-19. The prospective study material was composed of cDNA or gDNA derived from T cells, B-cell-depleted T cells, or PBMCs. Subjects who had been exposed to COVID-19, were actively infected with it, or had recovered from it provided the deeply sampled blood TCRbeta repertoires that made up the dataset. The repertoires were made available in a free public database intended to serve as a resource for research on the immune response to SARS-CoV-2. Samples were obtained from the ongoing ImmuneRACE study (first 160 participants) and from roughly 1,300 subjects provided by 6 global collaborators. A de-identified subject ID, COVID-19 status, age in years and sex were almost always included in the sample metadata. Where available, HLA class I and class II types were obtained from metadata supplied by the sample provider rather than from assay-based typing. Results and caveats for the whole study, not just this receptor: Clinical and demographic metadata were provided uncurated, with the amount varying by source and participant.

As regards this clone: The clone's antigen remains unknown. Base-call qualities are not available, and no considerably larger clone is one nucleotide away.

Each collaborating institution followed its own protocols to collect whole blood in K2EDTA tubes. Collaborator samples were shipped for TCRbeta analysis as frozen whole blood, isolated PBMCs, or DNA extracted from either sample type. TCRbeta CDR3 regions were amplified from genomic DNA using the immunoSEQ Assay, a bias-controlled multiplex PCR. In the authors' own workflow: The number of nucleated cells in each sample was estimated from the amplification of reference gene primers within the assay. To quantify the absolute abundance of each unique TCRbeta CDR3 rearrangement, sequence reads were collapsed and filtered. For each sample, productive Simpson clonality was calculated as the square root of Simpson's diversity index across productive rearrangements. Drawn from immuneACCESS, this table holds only the in-frame rearrangements with V and J called that TCRdb kept. Clones are partly lost; checked studies trace under half to an unresolved V gene and leave the rest unexplained. V and J calls plus clone size are reproduced from that table; the DNA served to infer D and trimming. This sample gives approximately 63,000 clones in total; around 92% of them show up just once. The ten largest make up roughly 9% of the sample.

Sample: peripheral blood. This receptor was taken from a human donor in a cohort sampled during active COVID-19.

The DNA sequence follows: TGCAGCGTTGGACTAGCGGGGGCCTACGAGCAGTACTTC. This codes for CSVGLAGAYEQYF. This receptor chain uses TRBV29-1 and TRBJ2-7, with TRBD2 identical over 12 junction bases. V loses 4 bases at its end and J loses 2 bases; junction bases beyond the gene matches: 0. The germline V gene sets CDR1 to SQVTM and CDR2 to ANQGSEA. There are 13 amino acids in the CDR3, from cysteine to phenylalanine inclusive. Here the CDR3 DNA is all that survives: 39 bases in frame from base 1.